A single sample gave rise to the 17 T cell receptor beta chains below, sequenced in a study of T-cell memory formation after mild COVID-19. TCRdb re-called the 5' RACE reads with MiXCR, one entry per CDR3 protein. The sample comprises 300,000 to 400,000 distinct CDR3 sequences, under 25% of which are singletons, and around 12% rests with the top ten. The source material was PBMCs or a T cell subset sorted from them (not recorded which). The receptors were sampled from an adult woman who had mild COVID-19 (a few samples of this study predate the infection). Cell type and time point are not known.

The gene calls are TRBV12-3 or TRBV12-4 and TRBJ2-1; D is uncertain. V gave up 5 bases and J gave up 0 bases, with 14 bases separating them. The CDR3 contains 16 residues. The DNA of the CDR3 is TGTGCCAGCAGTCCCCTATCCCACGTCTCCTACAATGAGCAGTTCTTC. It encodes CASSPLSHVSYNEQFF.

The chain links TRBV6-2 or TRBV6-3 to TRBJ1-4; possibly TRBD1 for D (6 bases). This CDR3 has 13 residues. V lost 0 bases to trimming and J lost 11 bases, with 10 bases between them. CDR1 is MNHEY, CDR2 SVGEGT, per germline. The CDR3 protein is CASSYSTGGKLFF. Written as DNA, the CDR3 is TGTGCCAGCAGTTACTCGACAGGAGGGAAACTGTTTTTT.

The chain joins TRBV20-1 to TRBJ2-7; TRBD1 or TRBD2 may be the D gene (6 bases each). V lost 5 bases and J lost 2, with 10 bases in between. The CDR3 spans 12 residues. CDR1 DFQATT and CDR2 SNEGSKA come from the germline V gene (reference sequence). CDR3 region: CSAPRGPYEQYF. DNA for the CDR3: TGCAGTGCTCCCCGGGGGCCCTACGAGCAGTACTTC.

The V call is TRBV7-8, the J call TRBJ1-1; D call uncertain. Trimming pared 2 bases from V and 1 base from J, leaving 11 bases between. The CDR3 length is 15 residues. Germline CDR1 and CDR2: SGHVS and FQNEAQ. The CDR3 nucleotides read TGTGCCAGCAGCTTATCGGCGGGAGCGAACACTGAAGCTTTCTTT. Translation gives CASSLSAGANTEAFF.

In its sample, this clonotype was seen a few times. The genes are TRBV3-1 and TRBJ2-7; D uncertain. CDR3 length equals 15 residues. Germline CDR1 reads LGHDT; CDR2 reads YNNKEL (reference sequence). V was shortened by 0 bases and J by 6 bases, with 15 bases between the two germline ends. The CDR3 coding sequence is TGTGCCAGCAGCCAAGATAACATGCAGGTCACCGAGCAGTACTTC. Its protein product is CASSQDNMQVTEQYF.

This clonotype was recorded a few times. V gene TRBV6-5 combines with J gene TRBJ1-2, with 8 bases lining up with TRBD1. The CDR3 length is 13 residues. Germline-derived CDR1 and CDR2 are MNHEY and SVGAGI. V was clipped by 7 bases and J by 8 bases; unmatched bases: 9. As DNA, the CDR3 is TGTGCCAGCAACTATGGACAGGGAGGGGGCTACACCTTC. It encodes CASNYGQGGGYTF.

The genes are TRBV6-5 and TRBJ1-2; D is undetermined. This CDR3 comprises 13 residues. CDR1 and CDR2 (germline): MNHEY, SVGAGI. The ends were cut back, 6 bases at V and 8 bases at J, with 16 bases in the middle. The DNA for the CDR3 is TGTGCCAGCAGGACGAGGGCTTCTCGGGGCTACACCTTC. Its protein product is CASRTRASRGYTF.

This sequence joins TRBV5-1 and TRBJ2-7; D remains ambiguous. With 1 base removed from V and 6 bases from J, the gap between germline ends came to 11 bases. The CDR3 totals 13 residues. Germline assignment: CDR1 SGHRS and CDR2 YFSETQ. The CDR3 DNA is TGCGCCAGCAGCTTGTCGTCTGGACGCGAGCAGTACTTC. Translating it yields CASSLSSGREQYF.

The V gene is TRBV6-4, the J gene TRBJ1-1; no clear D. V lost 4 bases and J lost 6, with 18 bases in between. The germline CDR1 and CDR2 sequences are MRHNA and SNTAGT. The CDR3 runs to 15 residues. CDR3: CASSVVRETGAEAFF. As DNA, the CDR3 is TGTGCCAGCAGTGTAGTTAGGGAGACGGGAGCTGAAGCTTTCTTT.

The rearrangement joins TRBV10-3 to TRBJ2-1; D might be TRBD1 (5 bases). The length of the CDR3 is 14 residues. Germline V lookup: CDR1 ENHRY, CDR2 SYGVKD. The V and J ends lost 5 bases and 7 bases respectively, with 15 bases between them. In nucleotides, the CDR3 is TGTGCCATCAGTCAACCGCAAAGGGGTAATGAGCAGTTCTTC. Amino acid sequence: CAISQPQRGNEQFF.

This clonotype was picked up a small number of times. The chain carries TRBV5-1 and TRBJ2-1; D might be TRBD1 or TRBD2, each matching 6 bases. The CDR3 loop spans 13 amino acids. Trimming removed 4 bases at V and 12 bases at J, with 17 bases between. Germline V lookup: CDR1 SGHRS, CDR2 YFSETQ. CDR3 DNA sequence: TGCGCCAGCAGCGTGCCGGGGGCGGGACGGCAGTTCTTC. Translating it yields CASSVPGAGRQFF.

The V call is TRBV6-6, the J call TRBJ1-5; D unresolved. CDR1 MNHNY and CDR2 SVGAGI come from the germline V gene (reference sequence). The CDR3 sequence is 13 residues long. Trimming left V 6 bases short and J 9 bases short, with 15 bases between. CDR3 DNA sequence: TGTGCCAGCAGCCCCAGCTTGCGGTGGCCCCAGCATTTT. It codes for CASSPSLRWPQHF.

This clonotype has more than one count but fewer than ten. This chain uses TRBV5-1 with TRBJ2-7, with TRBD1 matching 8 bases. The length of the CDR3 is 15 residues. Trimming at V came to 0 bases and at J to 6 bases, leaving 8 bases not matched to a gene. Germline values: CDR1 SGHRS, CDR2 YFSETQ. The CDR3 region is CASSLVTGGGGEQYF. The CDR3 DNA is TGCGCCAGCAGCTTGGTCACAGGGGGAGGAGGCGAGCAGTACTTC.

In its sample, this clonotype was seen a few times. This chain joins TRBV12-3 or TRBV12-4 and TRBJ1-5; the match to TRBD1 covers 7 bases. V lost 6 bases and J lost 1; bases outside the gene matches: 6. This CDR3 region has 15 residues. CDR3: CASSKGQPSNQPQHF. DNA of the CDR3: TGTGCCAGCAGCAAGGGACAGCCAAGCAATCAGCCCCAGCATTTT.

This clonotype was seen ten or more times. This chain uses TRBV2 with TRBJ1-2, with D maybe TRBD1 (5 bases). Germline-derived CDR1 and CDR2 are SNHLY and FYNNEI. With 6 bases removed from V and 4 bases from J, the gap between germline ends came to 12 bases. The CDR3 loop spans 13 amino acids. In DNA, the CDR3 is TGTGCCAGCAGGAGGGGAGAGACCTATGGCTACACCTTC. Residues: CASRRGETYGYTF.

This clonotype was counted between two and nine times. The chain is built from TRBV5-1 and TRBJ2-1; TRBD2 matches 7 bases. CDR1 and CDR2 from the germline V gene are SGHRS and YFSETQ. J was trimmed by 0 bases and V by 8 bases; bases with no gene match: 5. This CDR3 has 14 residues. CDR3 nucleotide sequence: TGCGCCAGTTTAGCGGGCAGCTCCTACAATGAGCAGTTCTTC. Residues: CASLAGSSYNEQFF.

This chain joins TRBV18 and TRBJ2-4; 12 bases are a match to TRBD1. The CDR3 is 16 residues long. In germline, CDR1 is KGHSH, CDR2 LQKENI. V lost 1 base and J lost 6; bases outside the gene matches: 4. CDR3 loop: CASSPRDRGLGNIQYF. Here the CDR3 DNA reads TGTGCCAGCTCACCACGGGACAGGGGGCTGGGAAACATTCAGTACTTC.